This record covers a single TCR beta chain. The antigen is unknown. The library targeted TCRbeta and was prepared with unique molecular identifiers. TCRdb ran MiXCR on the PCR reads and lists one entry per CDR3 protein. The repertoire consists of a few hundred thousand distinct CDR3 sequences, with 10% to 15% occurring once and the leading ten covering 2% to 2.5%. The data were obtained in a study of T-cell reconstitution after alpha-beta-depleted transplantation in children. General study results and limits: A year had passed since transplant, and T-cell counts and diversity by then came mostly from newly produced T cells. Expanded graft clones numbering several hundred reportedly gave rise to alpha-beta T cells about two months after transplant.

This clonotype was obtained from a male patient aged 10 to 17 who had a stem cell transplant for acute myeloid leukemia, so the T cells may come from the graft donor. Sample: PBMCs, mostly from graft donor cells, taken 360 days after TCRalphabeta/CD19-depleted stem cell transplant.

The CDR3: CASSLSGLAVYEQYF. In nucleotides, the CDR3 is TGTGCCAGCAGTTTATCGGGACTAGCGGTTTACGAGCAGTACTTC. This chain joins TRBV12-3 or TRBV12-4 and TRBJ2-7, with 11 bases matching TRBD2. The CDR3 is made up of 15 amino acids. Trimming cost V 2 bases and J 4 bases; bases outside gene matches: 4.